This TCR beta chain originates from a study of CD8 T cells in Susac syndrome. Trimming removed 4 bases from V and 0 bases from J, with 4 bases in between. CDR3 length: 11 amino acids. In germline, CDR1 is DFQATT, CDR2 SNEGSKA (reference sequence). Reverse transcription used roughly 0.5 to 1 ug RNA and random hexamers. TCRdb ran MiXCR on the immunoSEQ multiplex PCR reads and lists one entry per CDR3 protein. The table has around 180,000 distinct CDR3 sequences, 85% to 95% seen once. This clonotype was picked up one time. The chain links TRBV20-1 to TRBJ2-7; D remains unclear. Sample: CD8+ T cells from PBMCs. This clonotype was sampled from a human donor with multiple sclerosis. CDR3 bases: TGCAGTGCTACGAGCTCCTACGAGCAGTACTTC. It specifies CSATSSYEQYF.